This TCR beta chain comes out of a study of blood T cell repertoires in COVID-19. Background on the study: The United States, Italy and Spain supplied acute and convalescent COVID-19 samples.

Data came from immunoSEQ multiplex PCR; TCRdb stores just in-frame clones and leaves some out. This sample carries 150,000 to 200,000 clones, roughly 84% of them seen once, and the ten largest clones take approximately 2.4%. The germline V gene has CDR1 SNHLY and CDR2 FYNNEI. Trimming stripped 5 bases from V and 0 bases from J, with 5 bases between. The CDR3 is 13 residues long. Sequencing input: peripheral blood. This sequence joins TRBV2 and TRBJ1-5, with D unclear. This TCR was recovered from a human donor with acute or convalescent COVID-19. The donor label of this sample is uncertain. Here the CDR3 reads CASSRFSNQPQHF. For the CDR3, the DNA is TGTGCCAGCAGTCGTTTTAGCAATCAGCCCCAGCATTTT.